The clone carrying this T cell receptor (beta chain) was recorded only once. As yet, its antigen is unknown. CDR3 length: 18 residues. V dropped 7 bases and J dropped 0; count of bases not matched to a gene: 14. Germline V lookup: CDR1 MGHDK, CDR2 SYGVNS. These data are taken from a study of cytomegalovirus exposure and HLA in healthy donors. Study findings and constraints: Researchers counted around 170 TCR beta chains as cytomegalovirus-associated. Many donors carried some public TCRs, although rarity characterized most TCR sequences.

Using immunoSEQ multiplex PCR, the repertoire was profiled, and TCRdb retains in-frame clones only, with some absent. The sample shows about 110,000 clones, 70% to 85% of them seen only once. The sequence derives from a woman aged 18-30 years in good health and CMV-seronegative. This chain links TRBV25-1 with TRBJ2-2; TRBD2 agrees at 7 bases. What was sequenced was PBMCs. CDR3 nucleotides: TGTGCCAGCACCCCTCCGGGGCTAGCGGATTCGAACACCGGGGAGCTGTTTTTT. This sequence encodes CASTPPGLADSNTGELFF.